This TCR beta chain was captured by sequencing in a study of T cells in Graves' hyperthyroidism and ophthalmopathy. Study results and caveats: The majority of expanded thyroid clonotypes above 0.001 also appeared in blood.

V was clipped by 7 bases and J by 2 bases, with 15 bases between them. The length of the CDR3 is 14 residues. The germline V gene has CDR1 MRHNA and CDR2 SNTAGT. In its sample, this clonotype was seen many times. Its specificity is not known. TCR beta CDR3 regions were amplified from RNA. The TCR CDR3 was amplified in a first-round RT-PCR using the HTBI primer set. TCRdb reprocessed the multiplex PCR reads via MiXCR and lists one record per CDR3 protein. The sample lists approximately 520,000 distinct CDR3 sequences; approximately 25% were seen once. The V and J genes are TRBV6-4 and TRBJ2-7; D unclear. Input material: blood. This TCR was recovered from a woman aged 25 to 39 with Graves' ophthalmopathy. This CDR3 is CASNVAPGPYEQYF. The DNA for the CDR3 is TGTGCCAGCAACGTCGCCCCCGGGCCCTACGAGCAGTACTTC.